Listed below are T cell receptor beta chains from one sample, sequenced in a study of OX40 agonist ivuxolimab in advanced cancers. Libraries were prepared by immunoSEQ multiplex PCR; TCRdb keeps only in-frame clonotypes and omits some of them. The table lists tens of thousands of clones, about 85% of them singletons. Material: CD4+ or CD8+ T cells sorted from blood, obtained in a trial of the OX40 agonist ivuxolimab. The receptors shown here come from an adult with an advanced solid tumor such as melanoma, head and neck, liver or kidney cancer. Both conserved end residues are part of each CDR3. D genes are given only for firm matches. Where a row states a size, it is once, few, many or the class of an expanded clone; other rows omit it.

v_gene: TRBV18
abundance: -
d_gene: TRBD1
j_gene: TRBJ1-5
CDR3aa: CASSPTGTGSNQPQHF
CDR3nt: TGTGCCAGCTCCCCTACCGGGACAGGAAGCAATCAGCCCCAGCATTTT

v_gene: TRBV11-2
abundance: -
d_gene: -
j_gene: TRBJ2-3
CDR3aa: CASRHSRGTQYF
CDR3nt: TGTGCCAGCCGACATTCACGAGGTACGCAGTATTTT

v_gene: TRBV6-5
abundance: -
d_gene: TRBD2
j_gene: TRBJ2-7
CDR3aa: CASSSSGTSGSYEQYF
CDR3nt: TGTGCCAGCAGTTCGTCTGGGACTAGCGGGAGCTACGAGCAGTACTTC

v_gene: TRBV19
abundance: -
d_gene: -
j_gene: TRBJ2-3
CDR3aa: CASSRTPVTDTQYF
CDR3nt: TGTGCCAGTAGTAGGACGCCGGTCACAGATACGCAGTATTTT

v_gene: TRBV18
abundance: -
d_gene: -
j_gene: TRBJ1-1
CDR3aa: CASSVGGDTEAFF
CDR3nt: TGTGCCAGCTCAGTCGGGGGAGACACTGAAGCTTTCTTT

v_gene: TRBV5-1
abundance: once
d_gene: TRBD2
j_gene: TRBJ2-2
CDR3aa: CASSLGLAGGKNTGELFF
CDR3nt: TGCGCCAGCAGCTTGGGTCTAGCGGGGGGCAAGAACACCGGGGAGCTGTTTTTT

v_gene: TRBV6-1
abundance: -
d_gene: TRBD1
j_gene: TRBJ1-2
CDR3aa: CASSEWDSHF
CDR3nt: TGTGCCAGCAGTGAGTGGGACAGCCACTTC

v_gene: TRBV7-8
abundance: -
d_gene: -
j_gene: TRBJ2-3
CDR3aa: CASSALGGTDTQYF
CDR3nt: TGTGCCAGCAGCGCCCTGGGGGGCACAGATACGCAGTATTTT

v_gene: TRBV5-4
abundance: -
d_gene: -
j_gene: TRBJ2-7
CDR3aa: CASSLVRRDYEQYF
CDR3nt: TGTGCCAGCAGCTTGGTTCGGAGAGACTACGAGCAGTACTTC

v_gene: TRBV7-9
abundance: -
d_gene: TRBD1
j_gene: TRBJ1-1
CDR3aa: CASSRGTGSEAFF
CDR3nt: TGTGCCAGCAGCCGAGGGACAGGGTCGGAAGCTTTCTTT

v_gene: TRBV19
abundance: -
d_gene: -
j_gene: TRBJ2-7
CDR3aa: CASSSPGRSYEQYF
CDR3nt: TGTGCCAGTAGTTCTCCGGGGCGCTCCTACGAGCAGTACTTC

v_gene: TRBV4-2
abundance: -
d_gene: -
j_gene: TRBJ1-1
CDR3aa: CASSQEGGSMNTGAFF
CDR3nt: TGTGCCAGCAGCCAAGAAGGCGGCAGCATGAACACTGGAGCTTTCTTT

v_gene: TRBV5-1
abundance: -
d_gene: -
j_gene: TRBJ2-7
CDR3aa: CASSLDGQISEQYF
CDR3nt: TGCGCCAGCAGCTTGGATGGACAGATCAGCGAGCAGTACTTC

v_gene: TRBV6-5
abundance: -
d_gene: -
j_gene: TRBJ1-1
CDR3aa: CASSYAVQTEAFF
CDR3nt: TGTGCCAGCAGTTACGCAGTGCAGACTGAAGCTTTCTTT

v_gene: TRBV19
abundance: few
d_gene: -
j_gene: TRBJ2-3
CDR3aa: CASSAGAGADTQYF
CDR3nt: TGTGCCAGTAGTGCGGGGGCAGGAGCAGATACGCAGTATTTT

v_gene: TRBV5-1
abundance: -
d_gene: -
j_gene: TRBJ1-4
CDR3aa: CASSPGQASNEKLFF
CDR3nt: TGCGCCAGCAGCCCGGGGCAGGCCTCCAATGAAAAACTGTTTTTT

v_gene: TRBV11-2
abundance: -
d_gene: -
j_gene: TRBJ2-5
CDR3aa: CASSPRGYGETQYF
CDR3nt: TGTGCCAGCAGCCCTCGAGGATACGGGGAGACCCAGTACTTC

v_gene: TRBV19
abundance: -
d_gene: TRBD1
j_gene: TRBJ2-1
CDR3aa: CASSKVTGTGYNEQFF
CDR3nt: TGTGCCAGTAGTAAGGTAACGGGGACAGGGTACAATGAGCAGTTCTTC

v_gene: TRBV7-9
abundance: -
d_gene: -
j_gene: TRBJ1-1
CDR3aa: CASSLDASPGGAFF
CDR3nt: TGTGCCAGCAGCTTAGACGCTTCACCCGGCGGAGCTTTCTTT

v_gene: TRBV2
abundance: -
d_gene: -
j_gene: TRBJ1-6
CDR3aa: CASSEAHLQLNSPLHF
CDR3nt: TGTGCCAGCAGTGAAGCTCACCTCCAACTCAATTCACCCCTCCACTTT

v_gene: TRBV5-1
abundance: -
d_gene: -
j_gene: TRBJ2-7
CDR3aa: CASSVGLSSNMEQYF
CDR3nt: TGCGCCAGCAGCGTGGGCCTCTCGTCTAACATGGAGCAGTACTTC

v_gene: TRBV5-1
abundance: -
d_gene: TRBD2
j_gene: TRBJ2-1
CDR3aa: CASSGTSGRASSYNEQFF
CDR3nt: TGCGCCAGCAGCGGGACTAGCGGGAGGGCCTCTTCCTACAATGAGCAGTTCTTC

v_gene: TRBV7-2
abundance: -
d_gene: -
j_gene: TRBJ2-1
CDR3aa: CASSPQHGAGNEQFF
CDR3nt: TGTGCCAGCAGCCCCCAGCACGGAGCGGGCAATGAGCAGTTCTTC

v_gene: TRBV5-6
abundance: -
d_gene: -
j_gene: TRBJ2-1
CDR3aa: CASTYLTADYYNEQFF
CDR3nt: TGTGCCAGCACCTACTTGACAGCCGATTACTACAATGAGCAGTTCTTC

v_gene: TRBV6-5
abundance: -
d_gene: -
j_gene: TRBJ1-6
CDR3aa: CASSYGGVGISPLHF
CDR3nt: TGTGCCAGCAGTTACGGGGGGGTAGGGATTTCACCCCTCCACTTT

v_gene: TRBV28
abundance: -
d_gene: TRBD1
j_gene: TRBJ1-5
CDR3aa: CASSSLGQPNQPQHF
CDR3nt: TGTGCCAGCAGTTCGCTGGGACAGCCTAATCAGCCCCAGCATTTT